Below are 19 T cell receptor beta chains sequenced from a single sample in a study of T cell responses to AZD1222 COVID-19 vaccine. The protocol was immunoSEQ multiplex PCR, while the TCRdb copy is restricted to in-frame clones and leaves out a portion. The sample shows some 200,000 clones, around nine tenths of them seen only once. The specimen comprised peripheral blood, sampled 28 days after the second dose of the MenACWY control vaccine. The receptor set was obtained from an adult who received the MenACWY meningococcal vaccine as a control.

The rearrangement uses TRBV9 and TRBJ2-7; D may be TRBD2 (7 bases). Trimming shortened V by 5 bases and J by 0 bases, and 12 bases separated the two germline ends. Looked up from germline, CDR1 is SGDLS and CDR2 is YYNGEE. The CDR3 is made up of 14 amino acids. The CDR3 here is CASRGGDFSYEQYF. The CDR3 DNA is TGTGCCAGCAGAGGGGGGGACTTCTCCTACGAGCAGTACTTC.

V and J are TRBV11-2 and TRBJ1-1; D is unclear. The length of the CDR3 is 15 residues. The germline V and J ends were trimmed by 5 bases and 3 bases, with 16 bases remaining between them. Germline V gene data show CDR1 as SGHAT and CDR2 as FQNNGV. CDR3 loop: CASSLQVGADTEAFF. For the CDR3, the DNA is TGTGCCAGCAGCCTCCAGGTGGGAGCGGACACTGAAGCTTTCTTT. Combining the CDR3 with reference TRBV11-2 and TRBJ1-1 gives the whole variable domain EAGVAQSPRYKIIEKRQSVAFWCNPISGHATLYWYQQILGQGPKLLIQFQNNGVVDDSQLPKDRFSAERLKGVDSTLKIQPAKLEDSAVYLCASSLQVGADTEAFFGQGTRLTVV.

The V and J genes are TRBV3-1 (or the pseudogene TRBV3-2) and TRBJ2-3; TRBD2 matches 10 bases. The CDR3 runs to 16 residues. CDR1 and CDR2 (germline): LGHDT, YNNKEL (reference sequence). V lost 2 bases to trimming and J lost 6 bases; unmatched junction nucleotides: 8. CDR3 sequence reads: CASSQFLAGAGDTQYF. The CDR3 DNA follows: TGTGCCAGCAGCCAATTTCTAGCGGGAGCGGGGGATACGCAGTATTTT.

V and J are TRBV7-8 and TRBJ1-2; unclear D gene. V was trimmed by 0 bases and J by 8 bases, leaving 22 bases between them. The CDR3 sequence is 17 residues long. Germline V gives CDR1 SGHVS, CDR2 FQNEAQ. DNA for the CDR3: TGTGCCAGCAGCTTAGCGGGAGCCACAGCCCGAAGCGGCGGCTACACCTTC. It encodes CASSLAGATARSGGYTF. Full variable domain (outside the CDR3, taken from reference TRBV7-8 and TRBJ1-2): GAGVSQSPRYKVAKRGQDVALRCDPISGHVSLFWYQQALGQGPEFLTYFQNEAQLDKSGLPSDRFFAERPEGSVSTLKIQRTQQEDSAVYLCASSLAGATARSGGYTFGSGTRLTVV.

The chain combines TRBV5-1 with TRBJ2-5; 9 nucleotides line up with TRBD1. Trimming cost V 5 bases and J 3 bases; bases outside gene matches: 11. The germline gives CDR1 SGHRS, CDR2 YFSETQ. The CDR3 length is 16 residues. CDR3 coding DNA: TGCGCCAGCAGGACAGGGGGGGGCCCCTTTGAAGAGACCCAGTACTTC. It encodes CASRTGGGPFEETQYF.

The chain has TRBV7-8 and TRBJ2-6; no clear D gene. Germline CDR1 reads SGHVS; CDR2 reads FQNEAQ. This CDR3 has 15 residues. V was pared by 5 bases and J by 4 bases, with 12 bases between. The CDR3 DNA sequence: TGTGCCAGCAGCCCCACAGCTCTCGGGGCCAACGTCCTGACTTTC. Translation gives CASSPTALGANVLTF.

The CDR3 reads CASSLDRSGYYEQYF. The CDR3 DNA reads as TGTGCCAGCAGTTTAGACAGGAGCGGGTACTACGAGCAGTACTTC. The V gene is TRBV27, the J gene TRBJ2-7; D is possibly TRBD1 or TRBD2 (6 bases each). The CDR3 is 15 residues long. The germline V gene encodes CDR1 MNHEY and CDR2 SMNVEV (reference sequence). V was clipped by 2 bases and J by 3 bases, with 14 bases between them.

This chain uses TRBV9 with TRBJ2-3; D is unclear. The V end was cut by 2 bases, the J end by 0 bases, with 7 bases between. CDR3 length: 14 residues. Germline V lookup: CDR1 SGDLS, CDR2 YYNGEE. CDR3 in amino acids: CASSVAVSTDTQYF. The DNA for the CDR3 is TGTGCCAGCAGCGTTGCGGTTAGCACAGATACGCAGTATTTT.

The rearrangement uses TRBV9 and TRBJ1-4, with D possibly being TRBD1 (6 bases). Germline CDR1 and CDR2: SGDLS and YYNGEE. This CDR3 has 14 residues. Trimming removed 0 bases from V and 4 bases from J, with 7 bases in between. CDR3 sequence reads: CASSVGTVNEKLFF. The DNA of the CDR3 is TGTGCCAGCAGCGTAGGGACAGTTAATGAAAAACTGTTTTTT. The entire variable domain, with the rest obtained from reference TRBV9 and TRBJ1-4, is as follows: DSGVTQTPKHLITATGQRVTLRCSPRSGDLSVYWYQQSLDQGLQFLIQYYNGEERAKGNILERFSAQQFPDLHSELNLSSLELGDSALYFCASSVGTVNEKLFFGSGTQLSVL.

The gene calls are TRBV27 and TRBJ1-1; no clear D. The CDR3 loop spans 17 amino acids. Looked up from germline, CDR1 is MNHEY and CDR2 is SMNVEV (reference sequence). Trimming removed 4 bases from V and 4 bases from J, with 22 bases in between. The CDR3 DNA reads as TGTGCCAGCAGTTGGCACCCCGCAAGGACGGCAACCACTGAAGCTTTCTTT. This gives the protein CASSWHPARTATTEAFF.

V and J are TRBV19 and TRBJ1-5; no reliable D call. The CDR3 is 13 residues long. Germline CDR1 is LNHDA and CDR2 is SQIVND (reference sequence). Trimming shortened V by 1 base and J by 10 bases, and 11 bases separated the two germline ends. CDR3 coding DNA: TGTGCCAGTAGTATAGCACTTCAAGGACCCCAGCATTTT. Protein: CASSIALQGPQHF.

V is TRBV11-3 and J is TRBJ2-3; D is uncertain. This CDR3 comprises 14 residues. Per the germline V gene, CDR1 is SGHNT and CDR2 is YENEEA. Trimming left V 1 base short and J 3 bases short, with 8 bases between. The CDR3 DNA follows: TGTGCCAGCAGCTTAGGGCCATCGACAGATACGCAGTATTTT. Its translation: CASSLGPSTDTQYF.

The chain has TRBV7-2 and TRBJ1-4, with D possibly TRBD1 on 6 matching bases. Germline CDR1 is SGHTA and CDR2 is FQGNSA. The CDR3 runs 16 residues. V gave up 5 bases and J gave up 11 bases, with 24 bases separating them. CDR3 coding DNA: TGTGCCAGCAGCACACTTTCCGGGTCACGAGGGGGGAAACTGTTTTTT. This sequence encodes CASSTLSGSRGGKLFF.

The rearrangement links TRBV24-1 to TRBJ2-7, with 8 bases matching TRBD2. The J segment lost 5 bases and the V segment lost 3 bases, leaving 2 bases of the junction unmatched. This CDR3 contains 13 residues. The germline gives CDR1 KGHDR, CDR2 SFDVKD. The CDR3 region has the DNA TGTGCCACCAGTGATGGACTAGCTGACGAGCAGTACTTC. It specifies CATSDGLADEQYF.

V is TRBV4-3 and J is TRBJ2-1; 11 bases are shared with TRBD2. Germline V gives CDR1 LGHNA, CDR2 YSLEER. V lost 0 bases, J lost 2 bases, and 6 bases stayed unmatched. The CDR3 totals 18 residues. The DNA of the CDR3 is TGCGCCAGCAGCCAAGACCCCGTTAGCGGGAGGGCCTACAATGAGCAGTTCTTC. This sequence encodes CASSQDPVSGRAYNEQFF.

For the CDR3, the DNA is TGTGCCAGCGGAGAAGGCTTAATCTACAATGAGCAGTTCTTC. This translates into CASGEGLIYNEQFF. V usage is TRBV9 and J usage is TRBJ2-1; D is unclear. Germline V gene sequence: CDR1 SGDLS, CDR2 YYNGEE. The CDR3 is made up of 14 amino acids. Trimming pared 7 bases from V and 3 bases from J, leaving 14 bases between.

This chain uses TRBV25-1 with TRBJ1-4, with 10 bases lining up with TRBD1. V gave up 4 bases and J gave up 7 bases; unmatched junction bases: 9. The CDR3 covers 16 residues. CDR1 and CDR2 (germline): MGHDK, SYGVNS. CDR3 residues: CASSGGTGELREKLFF. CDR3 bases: TGTGCCAGCAGTGGGGGGACAGGGGAACTTCGTGAAAAACTGTTTTTT. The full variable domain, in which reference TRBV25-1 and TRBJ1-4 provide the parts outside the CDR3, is EADIYQTPRYLVIGTGKKITLECSQTMGHDKMYWYQQDPGMELHLIHYSYGVNSTEKGDLSSESTVSRIRTEHFPLTLESARPSHTSQYLCASSGGTGELREKLFFGSGTQLSVL.

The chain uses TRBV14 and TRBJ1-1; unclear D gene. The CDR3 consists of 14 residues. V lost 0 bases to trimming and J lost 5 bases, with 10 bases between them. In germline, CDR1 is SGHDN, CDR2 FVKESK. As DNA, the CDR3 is TGTGCCAGCAGCCAAGACGCGGGTTTGACTGAAGCTTTCTTT. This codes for CASSQDAGLTEAFF.

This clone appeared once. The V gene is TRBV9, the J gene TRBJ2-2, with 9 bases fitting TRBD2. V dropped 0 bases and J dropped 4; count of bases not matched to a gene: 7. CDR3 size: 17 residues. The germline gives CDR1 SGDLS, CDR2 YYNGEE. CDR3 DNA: TGTGCCAGCAGCGTAGTTCCTAGCGGGACGGGCACCGGGGAGCTGTTTTTT. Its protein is CASSVVPSGTGTGELFF.